These T cell receptor beta chains were read from a single sample in a study of blood T cell repertoires in COVID-19. This table comes from immunoSEQ multiplex PCR, and its TCRdb copy is limited to in-frame clones, with some not included. Of about 140,000 clones listed, roughly 80% were seen once; the top ten hold 3.5% to 5%. The sequenced sample was peripheral blood. Every receptor here comes from a woman aged 80 or over with acute or convalescent COVID-19. The conserved cysteine and the conserved F or W are not part of the CDR3 here. D genes are given only for firm matches. Size is omitted from some rows. Given values are once, few, many or a class for expanded clones.

V: TRBV7-8; length: 10; size: NA; D: NA; J: TRBJ1-1; CDR3: ASSHWGAEAF
V: TRBV2; length: 11; size: many; D: NA; J: TRBJ1-2; CDR3: ASSSQGIYGYT
V: TRBV11-3; length: 13; size: few; D: TRBD1; J: TRBJ2-3; CDR3: ASSMGQGWADTQY
V: TRBV5-1; length: 11; size: NA; D: NA; J: TRBJ2-5; CDR3: ASRSLPQETQY
V: TRBV19; length: 14; size: few; D: TRBD1; J: TRBJ1-2; CDR3: ASSSTGIGFFYGYT
V: TRBV28; length: 13; size: NA; D: TRBD2; J: TRBJ2-2; CDR3: ASSPAGANTGELF
V: TRBV11-2; length: 12; size: NA; D: TRBD2; J: TRBJ2-5; CDR3: ASSLDGGGVTQY
V: TRBV10-2; length: 12; size: NA; D: NA; J: TRBJ1-4; CDR3: ASSTGYNNEKLF
V: TRBV7-8; length: 12; size: NA; D: NA; J: TRBJ2-7; CDR3: ASSEWTRHHEQY
V: TRBV4-1; length: 12; size: NA; D: TRBD1; J: TRBJ1-6; CDR3: ASSRGQGNSPLH
V: TRBV30; length: 20; size: NA; D: TRBD1; J: TRBJ1-2; CDR3: AWSVIGYRAGTGGRGAVGYT
V: TRBV28; length: 11; size: NA; D: NA; J: TRBJ2-1; CDR3: ASSDRIYNEQF
V: TRBV7-8; length: 11; size: once; D: NA; J: TRBJ1-1; CDR3: ASRPDLNTEAF
V: TRBV7-9; length: 11; size: NA; D: NA; J: TRBJ1-2; CDR3: ASSYRTSYGYT
V: TRBV12-5; length: 12; size: NA; D: NA; J: TRBJ2-7; CDR3: ASGLHLGSYEQY
V: TRBV5-1; length: 14; size: NA; D: NA; J: TRBJ2-3; CDR3: ASSPGPLKGADTQY